This TCR beta chain was sequenced for a study of T-cell memory formation after mild COVID-19. Study context: Most TCR clusters belonged to a single donor.

Libraries for TCRalpha and TCRbeta carried sample barcodes and unique molecular identifiers via 5'RACE. TCRdb reanalysed the 5' RACE reads using MiXCR and keeps one entry per CDR3 protein. The top ten clones hold under 25% of a sample with about 270,000 distinct CDR3 sequences, roughly 17% of them seen once. As for this clonotype: Its antigen is unidentified.

Study-wide points: The appearance of some responding clones in pre-infection memory suggested that cross-reactive memory joined. Clones shrinking from day 15 to 85 showed even CD4/CD8 mixes; later expanders tilted CD4+.

The V gene's germline CDR1 is SNHLY and CDR2 FYNNEI. The CDR3 runs 13 residues. V lost 7 bases to trimming and J lost 7 bases, with 13 bases between them. Source material: PBMCs or a T cell subset sorted from them (not recorded which). This TCR was recovered from a man between 18 and 35 years old who had mild COVID-19 (a few samples of this study predate the infection). Cell type and time point are not known. V gene TRBV2 combines with J gene TRBJ1-4; D uncertain. The CDR3 protein is CASMRSLSEKLFF. The CDR3 nucleotides are TGTGCCAGCATGCGGAGTTTATCTGAAAAACTGTTTTTT. Complete variable domain (other parts from reference TRBV2 and TRBJ1-4): EPEVTQTPSHQVTQMGQEVILRCVPISNHLYFYWYRQILGQKVEFLVSFYNNEISEKSEIFDDQFSVERPDGSNFTLKIRSTKLEDSAMYFCASMRSLSEKLFFGSGTQLSVL.